These 10 T cell receptor beta chains were sequenced from one sample in a study of post-analysis software for immune sequencing data (dated by TCRdb to 2014 to 2015). No cognate antigen is known for these TCRs. Libraries were built with PCR. TCRdb shows the sequencer as Illumina HiSeq 2500. To reduce PCR and sequencing biases, unique molecular identifiers were incorporated into the TCR beta cDNA libraries. Starting from the raw public reads, TCRdb applied fastp trimming at Q25, assembled clones with MiXCR and retained in-frame beta chains. Rows with one shared CDR3 protein collapse into an entry with the most common genes and DNA. Within this sample are fewer than 850,000 distinct CDR3 sequences, with roughly 27% of them counted one time only. About 0.5% of the sample is in the top ten clones. Beyond this particular receptor, the publication reports: Significantly higher frequencies in patients than in controls were found for about five TRBV segments, including TRBV5-6, TRBV5-1 and TRBV20-1.

Specimen: blood. All receptors come from a girl between 10 and 17 years old with multiple sclerosis.

This clonotype was seen a handful of times. This CDR3 is CSAGRLAGEETQYF. CDR3 sequence (DNA): TGCAGTGCTGGTCGTCTAGCGGGAGAAGAGACCCAGTACTTC. The rearrangement uses TRBV20-1 and TRBJ2-5; 10 nucleotides align to TRBD2. The V gene's germline CDR1 is DFQATT and CDR2 SNEGSKA (reference sequence). The CDR3 runs 14 residues. V shed 5 bases and J 3 bases; nucleotides not matched to a gene: 6.

The genes are TRBV7-9 and TRBJ1-4, with D perhaps matching TRBD1 (6 bases). The CDR3 covers 15 residues. CDR1 and CDR2 (germline): SEHNR, FQNEAQ (reference sequence). Trimming pared 4 bases from V and 4 bases from J, leaving 13 bases between. Here the CDR3 DNA reads TGTGCCAGCAGCTCGTTAGGGGGGGATAATGAAAAACTGTTTTTT. Translation gives CASSSLGGDNEKLFF.

V and J are TRBV20-1 and TRBJ1-5; D might be TRBD1 (5 bases). The CDR3 is 17 amino acids. The germline V and J ends were trimmed by 3 bases and 0 bases, with 18 bases remaining between them. CDR1 is DFQATT and CDR2 is SNEGSKA in the germline V gene (reference sequence). In DNA form, the CDR3 reads TGCAGTGCTAGTAATGGGCAGGGCAGCTATAGCAATCAGCCCCAGCATTTT. It translates to CSASNGQGSYSNQPQHF.

In this sample, this clonotype turned up a few times. The CDR3 DNA reads as TGTGCCAGCAGTTACAGCTCTACTAGCTCCTACAATGAGCAGTTCTTC. It specifies CASSYSSTSSYNEQFF. This chain connects TRBV6-2 or TRBV6-3 to TRBJ2-1, with a weak D call TRBD2 (5 bases). CDR3 length: 16 residues. Trimming removed 2 bases from V and 0 bases from J, with 11 bases in between. CDR1 MNHEY and CDR2 SVGEGT come from the germline V gene.

J is TRBJ2-5 and V is TRBV28; 8 bases agree with TRBD2. The CDR3 sequence is 14 residues long. The germline CDR1 and CDR2 sequences are MDHEN and SYDVKM. V was pared by 1 base and J by 5 bases, with 3 bases of the junction left unmatched. Here the CDR3 reads CASSLLAGRETQYF. Here the CDR3 DNA reads TGTGCCAGCAGTTTATTAGCGGGGAGGGAGACCCAGTACTTC.

V is TRBV5-6 and J is TRBJ1-5, with 7 bases that match TRBD1. This CDR3 is 15 amino acids long. CDR1 is SGHDT and CDR2 is YYEEEE in the germline V gene. V was clipped by 2 bases and J by 4 bases; unmatched bases: 6. In nucleotides, the CDR3 is TGTGCCAGCAGCTTAGCAGGGGGGGTGAATCAGCCCCAGCATTTT. Its protein is CASSLAGGVNQPQHF.

This clonotype has a handful of counts. CDR3 nucleotides: TGTGCCAGCGGGGAAACAGGGGTGAGCTATGGCTACACCTTC. Its protein product is CASGETGVSYGYTF. V and J are TRBV12-3 or TRBV12-4 and TRBJ1-2; 7 positions agree with TRBD1. The CDR3 consists of 14 residues. Unmatched junction bases numbered 10, after V lost 8 bases and J lost 4 bases.

This chain joins TRBV6-6 and TRBJ1-1, with D perhaps TRBD1 (6 bases). V shed 2 bases and J shed 0 bases, with 10 bases lying between them. Looked up from germline, CDR1 is MNHNY and CDR2 is SVGAGI (reference sequence). There are 15 residues in the CDR3. In DNA, the CDR3 is TGTGCCAGCAGTTACGGACAGATCTTGAACACTGAAGCTTTCTTT. Residues: CASSYGQILNTEAFF.

This clonotype was seen repeatedly, ten times or more. CDR3 in DNA: TGTGCCAGCAGTGAAATAACAGGGGCTCAGCCCCAGCATTTT. The encoded protein is CASSEITGAQPQHF. The chain has TRBV6-1 and TRBJ1-5, with TRBD1 matching over 7 bases. The CDR3 loop spans 14 amino acids. Germline V gives CDR1 MNHNS, CDR2 SASEGT. V lost 2 bases to trimming and J lost 6 bases; unmatched junction nucleotides: 4.

V gene TRBV10-3 combines with J gene TRBJ2-4; D is ambiguous. Germline CDR1 is ENHRY and CDR2 is SYGVKD. The CDR3 has 13 residues. V was trimmed by 0 bases and J by 7 bases, leaving 7 bases between them. DNA for the CDR3: TGTGCCATCAGTGAGTCAGGGAATAACATTCAGTACTTC. Protein sequence: CAISESGNNIQYF.